A single sample gave rise to the 12 T cell receptor beta chains below, sequenced in a study of cytomegalovirus exposure and HLA in healthy donors. With 60 Vbeta and 13 Jbeta primers, the PCR was carried out. The assay was immunoSEQ multiplex PCR, and TCRdb's table has in-frame clones only and misses some. Recorded for this sample: 100,000 to 150,000 clones. The sequenced sample was PBMCs. The receptors were sampled from a man between 18 and 35 years old in good health and CMV-seronegative.

This chain joins TRBV12-5 and TRBJ2-6; D might be TRBD1 (6 bases). Germline loops: CDR1 LGHNT, CDR2 FRNRAP. CDR3 length: 18 residues. The V gene lost 1 base and the J gene lost 3 bases, with 16 bases spanning the gap. The CDR3 DNA is TGTGCTAGTGGTTTGGGCGTTAACAGGGCGTATGGGGCCAACGTCCTGACTTTC. It translates to CASGLGVNRAYGANVLTF.

This chain uses TRBV29-1 with TRBJ2-7; TRBD1 matches 7 bases. V lost 6 bases, J lost 3 bases, and 5 bases stayed unmatched. CDR1 is SQVTM and CDR2 is ANQGSEA in the germline V gene. The CDR3 runs to 12 residues. CDR3 protein: CSVTGPNYEQYF. The CDR3, as DNA: TGCAGCGTGACAGGGCCCAACTACGAGCAGTACTTC.

The chain joins TRBV18 to TRBJ1-4; D uncertain. The CDR3 covers 14 residues. Germline-derived CDR1 and CDR2 are KGHSH and LQKENI. Trimming shortened V by 0 bases and J by 8 bases, and 10 bases separated the two germline ends. The CDR3 spells CASSPPTRIEKLFF. CDR3 sequence (DNA): TGTGCCAGCTCACCACCAACGAGGATCGAAAAACTGTTTTTT.

CDR3 amino acids: CASSVATTRQGGEQYF. CDR3 nucleotides: TGTGCCAGCAGCGTAGCTACGACGAGGCAGGGCGGCGAGCAGTACTTC. The V and J genes are TRBV9 and TRBJ2-7; D perhaps matches TRBD1 (5 bases). V dropped 0 bases and J dropped 6 bases, with 19 bases sitting between them. The CDR3 is 16 amino acids. Per germline, CDR1 SGDLS and CDR2 YYNGEE.

Concerning this clone itself: One end of the junction varies from germline; a read error may be responsible. The rearrangement uses TRBV7-9 and TRBJ1-2; the D is unclear. The CDR3 length is 15 residues. The germline V gene has CDR1 SEHNR and CDR2 FQNEAQ (reference sequence). The CDR3 here is CASSLGRGHDYDYTF. Here the CDR3 DNA reads TGTGCCAGCAGCTTAGGACGAGGGCACGACTATGACTACACCTTC.

The rearrangement joins TRBV2 to TRBJ1-1; D might be TRBD1 (5 bases). Germline assignment: CDR1 SNHLY and CDR2 FYNNEI. V lost 7 bases to trimming and J lost 3 bases, with 12 bases between them. This CDR3 region has 13 residues. The CDR3 DNA follows: TGTGCCAGCACTTTGGGGGGTTACACTGAAGCTTTCTTT. Translation: CASTLGGYTEAFF.

The chain is built from TRBV28 and TRBJ2-7; 9 bases agree with TRBD2. Germline loops: CDR1 MDHEN, CDR2 SYDVKM. The CDR3 has 16 amino acids. With 2 bases clipped from V and 7 bases from J, the junction kept 12 bases outside the gene matches. CDR3 bases: TGTGCCAGCAGTTTACGTAGCGGGAGAGGTATGTGGGAGCAGTACTTC. Translation gives CASSLRSGRGMWEQYF.

J is TRBJ1-1 and V is TRBV7-2; 7 bases are a match to TRBD1. In germline, CDR1 is SGHTA, CDR2 FQGNSA. The junction had 6 bases not matched to a gene; V was cut back by 1 base and J by 4 bases. This CDR3 is built from 15 residues. The CDR3 sequence is CASSLGQGVGTEAFF. DNA of the CDR3: TGTGCCAGCAGCTTAGGGCAGGGGGTGGGCACTGAAGCTTTCTTT.

The chain employs TRBV2 and TRBJ1-4; 9 nucleotides line up with TRBD1. The CDR3 is 15 amino acids. The germline gives CDR1 SNHLY, CDR2 FYNNEI. V shed 5 bases and J 6 bases; nucleotides not matched to a gene: 7. The CDR3 sequence is CASSYVRTGDEKLFF. The CDR3 region has the DNA TGTGCCAGCAGTTACGTGCGGACAGGGGATGAAAAACTGTTTTTT.

This chain joins TRBV28 and TRBJ2-1; weak D call: TRBD2 (5 bases). There are 15 residues in the CDR3. V lost 4 bases and J lost 4, with 14 bases in between. Germline V CDR1 and CDR2: MDHEN, SYDVKM. This chain's CDR3 is CASSYLGGLYNEQFF. The CDR3 DNA reads as TGTGCCAGCAGTTATCTAGGCGGACTTTACAATGAGCAGTTCTTC.

The chain couples TRBV11-2 to TRBJ2-7; 8 positions agree with TRBD2. Unmatched junction bases numbered 10, after V lost 0 bases and J lost 3 bases. The CDR3 extends over 17 amino acids. Germline loops: CDR1 SGHAT, CDR2 FQNNGV. CDR3 nucleotide sequence: TGTGCCAGCAGCTTAGATCCGGGACTAGGTTTTAACTACGAGCAGTACTTC. It is translated as CASSLDPGLGFNYEQYF.

The chain recombines TRBV9 with TRBJ1-1, with 8 bases aligning to TRBD1. This CDR3 region has 14 residues. V dropped 3 bases and J dropped 4; count of bases not matched to a gene: 5. The germline V gene has CDR1 SGDLS and CDR2 YYNGEE. CDR3 sequence: CASSARQGSTEAFF. The CDR3 bases are TGTGCCAGCAGCGCCAGACAGGGGTCCACTGAAGCTTTCTTT.